The rows below give T cell receptor beta chains drawn from one sample of a study of technical replicates of blood from several donors. Sequencing was performed with immunoSEQ multiplex PCR; in TCRdb, only in-frame clones are kept and a portion is missing. This table holds about 68,000 clones, around 97% found once. What was sequenced was T cells isolated from PBMCs. The receptors derive from a human donor in good health. CDR3s include the opening cysteine and the closing phenylalanine or tryptophan. Each record gives: CDR3 length, clone size, V gene, J gene, D gene, CDR3 DNA, CDR3 protein. The D gene is left open where the match is weak. Where a row states a size, it is once, few, many or the class of an expanded clone; other rows omit it.

13	.	TRBV5-8	TRBJ1-5	.	TGTGCCAGCAGCTGGGGCAGTGATCAGCCCCAGCATTTT	CASSWGSDQPQHF
12	.	TRBV6-6	TRBJ1-1	TRBD1	TGTGCCAGCATTAAGACAGGGAGTGAAGCTTTCTTT	CASIKTGSEAFF
14	.	TRBV9	TRBJ1-2	TRBD1	TGTGCCAGCAGTGGACAGGGCTCAAACTATGGCTACACCTTC	CASSGQGSNYGYTF
13	.	TRBV9	TRBJ2-7	.	TGTGCCAGCAGCGTAGTTACCCTAGGCGAGCAGTACTTC	CASSVVTLGEQYF
17	.	TRBV7-3	TRBJ2-2	.	TGTGCCAGCAGCTCCTTTGGGGGCCCCTTTAACACCGGGGAGCTGTTTTTT	CASSSFGGPFNTGELFF
14	.	TRBV27	TRBJ2-7	.	TGTGCCAGCAGTTCACCAGGGGATAGCTACGAGCAGTACTTC	CASSSPGDSYEQYF
16	.	TRBV6-5	TRBJ1-1	.	TGTGCCAGCAGTTACTCCGTCTGGGCAGGGAACACTGAAGCTTTCTTT	CASSYSVWAGNTEAFF
14	few	TRBV19	TRBJ1-5	.	TGTGCCAGTAGTATCCAGGCTAGCAATCAGCCCCAGCATTTT	CASSIQASNQPQHF
17	.	TRBV30	TRBJ1-1	TRBD1	TGTGCCTGGAGTGGAGGAGACCGGGACAGGGGGCTTACTGAAGCTTTCTTT	CAWSGGDRDRGLTEAFF
14	.	TRBV29-1	TRBJ2-1	TRBD2	TGCAGCGCAAAGACTAGCGGGAGGGCCAATGAGCAGTTCTTC	CSAKTSGRANEQFF
17	.	TRBV4-3	TRBJ1-2	.	TGCGCCAGCAGCCAAGGGGTACGCGGGGGCGGGAGCTATGGCTACACCTTC	CASSQGVRGGGSYGYTF
12	.	TRBV30	TRBJ2-7	.	TGTGCCTGCTTAGCGGACTCCTACGAGCAGTACTTC	CACLADSYEQYF
14	.	TRBV10-3	TRBJ2-3	.	TGTGCCATCAGTGAAAGGGAGTTACGAGATACGCAGTATTTT	CAISERELRDTQYF
15	.	TRBV4-1	TRBJ1-1	.	TGCGCCAGCAGCCAAGATCAGTCCCTGGCCACTGAAGCTTTCTTT	CASSQDQSLATEAFF
14	.	TRBV5-1	TRBJ1-1	.	TGCGCCAGCAGCTTGGCAGGCCAGAACACTGAAGCTTTCTTT	CASSLAGQNTEAFF
12	once	TRBV14	TRBJ1-1	.	TGTGCCAGCAGCCAAGCCAGGGATGAAGCTTTCTTT	CASSQARDEAFF
14	.	TRBV5-4	TRBJ2-5	.	TGTGCCAGCACTCCGGGACAACAACAAGAGACCCAGTACTTC	CASTPGQQQETQYF
16	.	TRBV4-1	TRBJ1-2	.	TGCGCCAGCAGCCAAGAAGGTGGACAACCCGACTATGGCTACACCTTC	CASSQEGGQPDYGYTF
12	.	TRBV11-2	TRBJ1-2	.	TGTGCCAGCAGCTTATCACTCTATGGCTACACCTTC	CASSLSLYGYTF
13	.	TRBV7-3	TRBJ2-5	.	TGTGCCAGCAGCTTCCCAGGGGAGGAGACCCAGTACTTC	CASSFPGEETQYF
16	.	TRBV4-1	TRBJ2-2	TRBD2	TGCGCCAGCAGCCAGAGACTAGCGGGAGCCACCGGGGAGCTGTTTTTT	CASSQRLAGATGELFF
13	once	TRBV5-1	TRBJ2-7	TRBD1	TGCGCCAGCAGCTCAGGGGGCGGTCGGGAGTGGTACTTC	CASSSGGGREWYF
11	.	TRBV6-5	TRBJ2-3	.	TGTGCCAGCTTAAGGGGAGATACGCAGTATTTT	CASLRGDTQYF
18	.	TRBV5-1	TRBJ2-1	TRBD2	TGCGCCAGCAGCTACTACAGGACTAGCGGGGGCTCCTACAATGAGCAGTTCTTC	CASSYYRTSGGSYNEQFF
15	.	TRBV5-4	TRBJ1-1	.	TGTGCCAGCAGGAAGGAGTATTTGGAGGGCACTGAAGCTTTCTTT	CASRKEYLEGTEAFF
15	.	TRBV21-1	TRBJ2-2	.	TGTGCCAGCAGCAACTCGGGACAGGGATCCGGGGAGCTGTTTTTT	CASSNSGQGSGELFF
13	.	TRBV5-4	TRBJ2-7	TRBD1	TGTGCCAGCAGCAGGGGACAGGGAAACGAGCAGTACTTC	CASSRGQGNEQYF
14	.	TRBV11-3	TRBJ1-4	.	TGTGCCAGCAGCTTAGTCGCGACAGACGAAAAACTGTTTTTT	CASSLVATDEKLFF
13	.	TRBV28	TRBJ1-1	TRBD1	TGTGCCAGCAGCTCACAGGGGACAGGGCTCGCTTTCTTT	CASSSQGTGLAFF
18	.	TRBV11-2	TRBJ2-1	TRBD2	TGTGCCAGCAGCTTAGCTTTGGGACTAGCGGGAGGGCCAAATGAGCAGTTCTTC	CASSLALGLAGGPNEQFF
14	.	TRBV19	TRBJ1-3	TRBD1	TGTGCCAGTAGGCGGGACAGGGAAAGAAACACCATATATTTT	CASRRDRERNTIYF